These 6 T cell receptor beta chains were all obtained from the same sample, sequenced in a study of TET2 disruption in CD19-targeted CAR T cells. Treatment in this sample: autologous CTL019 cells: CD19 CAR with 4-1BB and CD3 zeta domains. No antigen has been assigned to these receptors. Data came from immunoSEQ multiplex PCR; TCRdb stores just in-frame clones and leaves some out. The sample totals under 30,000 clones. This specimen consisted of CD8- CAR+ T cells sorted from cultured blood T cells, obtained for CD19 CAR T cell therapy. Specified subset: CD8-negative CAR-positive T cells from the infusion product. The origin of the receptors is a man aged 70 or older with chronic lymphocytic leukemia.

Note on this clone: Read data end 3 residues before the CDR3 end; the end is taken from the germline J gene. The chain couples TRBV6-2 or TRBV6-3 to TRBJ2-4, with TRBD2 identical over 14 bases. Germline CDR1 reads MNHEY; CDR2 reads SVGEGT. This CDR3 comprises 15 residues. CDR3 region: CASSPTSGGAQTQYF. Partial CDR3 DNA: TGTGCCAGCAGTCCGACTAGCGGGGGGGCACAGACT.

Comments on this clone: Read sequence stops 3 residues before the CDR3 end, and the germline J gene provides the missing end. V is TRBV7-3 and J is TRBJ2-5; D possibly corresponds to TRBD2 (6 bases). The length of the CDR3 is 16 residues. Per germline, CDR1 SGHTA and CDR2 FQGTGA. The V end lost 0 bases, the J end lost 3 bases, and 14 bases lay between the germline ends. This CDR3 reads CASSLTGGTDKETQYF. Incomplete CDR3 DNA: TGTGCCAGCAGCTTAACTGGGGGGACTGATAAAGAGACC.

Points on this clone: The missing CDR3 end, 3 residues past where the read stops, is filled in from the germline J gene. This chain connects TRBV5-1 to TRBJ1-2; 9 nucleotides agree with TRBD1. Germline CDR1 and CDR2: SGHRS and YFSETQ. The CDR3 has 14 residues. The sequenced CDR3 bases are TGCGCCAGCAGCTCGACAGGGGGGCCAGGCGGC. Protein product: CASSSTGGPGG. The whole CDR3 protein reads CASSSTGGPGGYTF.

Notes on this clone: The CDR3 extends 3 residues past the end of the read, so its final part is completed from the germline J gene. The chain links TRBV4-2 to TRBJ2-1, with D possibly being TRBD1 or TRBD2 (5 bases each). The ends were cut back, 1 base at V and 2 bases at J, with 9 bases in the middle. Per germline, CDR1 LGHNA and CDR2 YNFKEQ. This CDR3 contains 15 residues. This CDR3 reads CASSQGGVTYNEQFF. The sequenced part of the CDR3 DNA is TGTGCCAGCAGCCAAGGAGGGGTTACCTACAATGAG.

Turning to this clone: Read sequence stops 3 residues before the CDR3 end, and the germline J gene provides the missing end. The chain uses TRBV2 and TRBJ1-2; 10 bases align to TRBD1. The germline gives CDR1 SNHLY, CDR2 FYNNEI. The CDR3 extends over 14 amino acids. The sequenced part of the CDR3 DNA is TGTGCCAGCACTACGCCGGGACAGGGGATTCGC. Protein product: CASTTPGQGIR. The whole CDR3 is CASTTPGQGIRYTF.

Notes on this clone: The read is 3 residues too short to cover the CDR3 end, so that end is filled in from the germline J gene. The rearrangement uses TRBV30 and TRBJ1-4; no clear D gene. Germline values: CDR1 GTSNPN, CDR2 SVGIG (reference sequence). Trimming shortened V by 5 bases and J by 4 bases, and 11 bases separated the two germline ends. The CDR3 is made up of 13 amino acids. The CDR3 sequence is CAWAKGINEKLFF. CDR3 DNA, as far as it was read: TGTGCCTGGGCGAAGGGCATTAATGAAAAA.